This T cell receptor (beta chain) stems from a study of blood T cell repertoires in COVID-19 (dated by TCRdb to about 2020). Notes on the research overall: Collaborator samples came from the United States, Italy and Spain and covered acute and convalescent phases of COVID-19. The dataset comprised deeply sampled blood TCRbeta repertoires from subjects exposed to, actively infected with, or recovered from COVID-19. Where available, HLA class I and class II types were obtained from metadata supplied by the sample provider rather than from assay-based typing. The prospective study material was composed of cDNA or gDNA derived from T cells, B-cell-depleted T cells, or PBMCs. The repertoires were made available in a free public database intended to serve as a resource for research on the immune response to SARS-CoV-2. The samples were drawn from two sources: the first 160 participants of the ongoing ImmuneRACE study, and over 1,000 subjects contributed by 6 global collaborators. A de-identified subject ID, COVID-19 status, age in years and sex were almost always included in the sample metadata. What the research found in general, with its limitations: The amount of clinical and demographic metadata varied by source and participant and was provided uncurated.

The immunoSEQ Assay, a bias-controlled multiplex PCR, was used to amplify TCRbeta CDR3 regions from genomic DNA. The published analysis was carried out like this. The number of nucleated cells in each sample was estimated by amplification of reference gene primers within the assay. To quantify the absolute abundance of each unique TCRbeta CDR3 rearrangement, sequence reads were collapsed and filtered. For each sample, productive Simpson clonality was calculated as the square root of Simpson's diversity index across productive rearrangements. TCRdb mirrors the immuneACCESS table, restricted to in-frame sequences. Some clones are absent from its copies; in checked studies, under half trace to an unresolved V gene, and the reason for the others is unknown. The DNA was the basis for D and trimming; V, J and clone size are from that table. Here the sample has over 100,000 clones; approximately 92% occur a single time. The ten most abundant clones make up more than 1.5% of the sample.

For this clone: Its antigen has not been determined. No much larger clone is present one base from it, and per-base qualities are unavailable.

In Seattle, one collaborating source enrolled patients while the infection was active and tracked those patients longitudinally over the course of disease. Each collaborating institution followed its own protocols to collect whole blood in K2EDTA tubes. For TCRbeta analysis, collaborator samples were shipped as frozen whole blood, as isolated PBMCs, or as DNA extracted from either sample type. The CDR3, cysteine through phenylalanine, is 13 amino acids long. Only CDR3 DNA is held: 39 bases, read in frame from base 1. V loses 5 bases at its end and J loses 5 bases; junction bases beyond the gene matches: 5. CDR1 and CDR2, per the germline V gene (reference sequence), are LNHDA and SQIVND.

The chain joins TRBV19 to TRBJ1-1, and TRBD1 aligns with 7 junction nucleotides. Sample: peripheral blood. This receptor was obtained from a woman aged 45-60 years with COVID-19, enrolled during active disease. The CDR3 has the sequence CASSAGGYTEAFF. The bases read TGTGCCAGTAGTGCAGGGGGTTATACTGAAGCTTTCTTT. The entire variable domain, with the stretches around the CDR3 drawn from the reference TRBV19 and TRBJ1-1 proteins, is DGGITQSPKYLFRKEGQNVTLSCEQNLNHDAMYWYRQDPGQGLRLIYYSQIVNDFQKGDIAEGYSVSREKKESFPLTVTSAQKNPTAFYLCASSAGGYTEAFFGQGTRLTVV.